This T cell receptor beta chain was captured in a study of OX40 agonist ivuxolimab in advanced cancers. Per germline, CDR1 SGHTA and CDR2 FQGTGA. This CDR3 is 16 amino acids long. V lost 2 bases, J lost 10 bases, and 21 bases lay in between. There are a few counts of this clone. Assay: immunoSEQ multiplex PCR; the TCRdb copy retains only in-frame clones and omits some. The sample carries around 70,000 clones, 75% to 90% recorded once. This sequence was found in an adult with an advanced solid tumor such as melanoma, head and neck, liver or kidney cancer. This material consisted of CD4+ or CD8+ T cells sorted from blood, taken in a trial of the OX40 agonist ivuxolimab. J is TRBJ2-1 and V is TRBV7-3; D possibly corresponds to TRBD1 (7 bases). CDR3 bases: TGTGCCAGCAGCTTATGGCCGGGACTCCAGGGGGGAGAGCAGTTCTTC. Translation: CASSLWPGLQGGEQFF.